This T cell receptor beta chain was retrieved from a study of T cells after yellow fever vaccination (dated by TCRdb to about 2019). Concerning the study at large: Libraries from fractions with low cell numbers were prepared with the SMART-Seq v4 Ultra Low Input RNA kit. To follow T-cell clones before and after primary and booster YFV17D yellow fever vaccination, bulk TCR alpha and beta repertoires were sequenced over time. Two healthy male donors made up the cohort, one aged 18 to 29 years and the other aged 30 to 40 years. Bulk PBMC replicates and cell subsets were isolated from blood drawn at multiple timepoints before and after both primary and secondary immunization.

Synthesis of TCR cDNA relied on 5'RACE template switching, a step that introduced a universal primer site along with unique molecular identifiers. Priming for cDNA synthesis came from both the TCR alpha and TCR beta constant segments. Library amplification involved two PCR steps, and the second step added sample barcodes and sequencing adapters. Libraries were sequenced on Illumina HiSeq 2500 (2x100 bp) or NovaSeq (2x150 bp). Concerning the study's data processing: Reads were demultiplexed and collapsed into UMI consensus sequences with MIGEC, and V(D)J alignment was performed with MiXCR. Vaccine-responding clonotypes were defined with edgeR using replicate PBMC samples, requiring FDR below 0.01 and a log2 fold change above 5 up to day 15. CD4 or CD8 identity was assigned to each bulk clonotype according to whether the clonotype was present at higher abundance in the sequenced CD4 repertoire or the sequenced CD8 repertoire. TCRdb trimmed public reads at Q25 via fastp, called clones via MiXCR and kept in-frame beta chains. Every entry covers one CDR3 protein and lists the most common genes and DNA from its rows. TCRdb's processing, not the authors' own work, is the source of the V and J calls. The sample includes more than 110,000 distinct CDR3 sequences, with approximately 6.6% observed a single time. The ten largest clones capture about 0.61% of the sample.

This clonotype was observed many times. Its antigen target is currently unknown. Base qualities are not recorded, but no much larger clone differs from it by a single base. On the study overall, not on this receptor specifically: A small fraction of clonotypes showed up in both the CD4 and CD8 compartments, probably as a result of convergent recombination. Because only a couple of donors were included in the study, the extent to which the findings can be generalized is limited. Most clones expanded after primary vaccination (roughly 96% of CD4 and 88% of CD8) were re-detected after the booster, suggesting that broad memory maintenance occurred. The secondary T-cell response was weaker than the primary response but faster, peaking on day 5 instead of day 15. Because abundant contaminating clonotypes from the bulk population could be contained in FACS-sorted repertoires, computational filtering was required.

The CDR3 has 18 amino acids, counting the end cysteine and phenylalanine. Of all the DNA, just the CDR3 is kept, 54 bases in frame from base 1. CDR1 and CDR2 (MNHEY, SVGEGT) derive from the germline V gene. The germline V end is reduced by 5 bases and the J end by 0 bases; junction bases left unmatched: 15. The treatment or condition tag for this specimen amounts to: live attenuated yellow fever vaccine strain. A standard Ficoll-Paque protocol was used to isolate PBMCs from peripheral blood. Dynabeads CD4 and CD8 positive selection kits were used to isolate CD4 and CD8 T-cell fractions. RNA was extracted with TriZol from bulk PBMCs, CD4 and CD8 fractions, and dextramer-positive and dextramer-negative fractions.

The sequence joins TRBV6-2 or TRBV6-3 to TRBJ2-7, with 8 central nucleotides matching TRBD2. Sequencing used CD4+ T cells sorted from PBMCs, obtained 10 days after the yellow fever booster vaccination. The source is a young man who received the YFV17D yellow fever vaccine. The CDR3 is CASSTLPGVAGSSYEQYF. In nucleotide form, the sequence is TGTGCCAGCAGTACACTCCCAGGGGTAGCGGGGAGCTCCTACGAGCAGTACTTC.